The text below deals with one T cell receptor beta chain. Sequencing ends 3 residues short of the CDR3 end; the germline J gene provides the rest. TCR beta CDR3 amplified by multiplex PCR from roughly 1,300 ng genomic DNA. Clones were read by immunoSEQ multiplex PCR, and TCRdb kept only the in-frame ones, dropping some. This sample contains 25,000 to 35,000 clones. The data are from a study of T cells in women clearing cervical HPV infection. The wider study: Controls' single incident HPV16 infection cleared within 12 months without precancer.

Trimming left V 0 bases short and J 1 base short, with 14 bases between. The CDR3 is 17 residues long. Sequencing was done on a sample of blood buffy coat. The rearrangement uses TRBV12-3 or TRBV12-4 and TRBJ2-3; D is undetermined. This receptor was identified in a woman aged 18 to 75 with a cervical HPV16 infection that either progressed to CIN3+ or cleared (not recorded which). This chain's CDR3 is CASSLAQGSRGTDTQYF. The CDR3 DNA, read in part, is TGTGCCAGCAGTTTAGCGCAAGGCAGTCGGGGCACAGATACG.